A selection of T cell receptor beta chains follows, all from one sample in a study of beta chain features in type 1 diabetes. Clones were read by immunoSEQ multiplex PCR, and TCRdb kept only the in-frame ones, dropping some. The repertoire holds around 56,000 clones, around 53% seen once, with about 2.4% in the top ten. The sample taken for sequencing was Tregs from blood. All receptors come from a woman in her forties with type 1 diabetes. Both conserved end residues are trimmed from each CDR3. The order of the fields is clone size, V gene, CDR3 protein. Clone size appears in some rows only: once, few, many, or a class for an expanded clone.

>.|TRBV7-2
ASAPDRNSYEQY
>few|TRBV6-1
ASSEAWQSNQPQH
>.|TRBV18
ATIEGTSEAF
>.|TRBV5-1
ATTGDGYGYT
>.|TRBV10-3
AIRETANNEQF
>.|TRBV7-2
ASSAGTGGTEQY
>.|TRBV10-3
AISDRAGVTYNEQF
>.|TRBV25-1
ASSDPRVANVLT
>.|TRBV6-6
ASTIVRVGAF
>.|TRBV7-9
ASSSVRISTDTQY
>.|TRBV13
ASSLRAGGSQPQH
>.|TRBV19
ASRVGTDTQY
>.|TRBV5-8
ASRPGLAYNEQF
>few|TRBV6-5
ASRLTGSNQPQH
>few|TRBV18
ASSPRREDEQY
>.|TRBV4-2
ASSQQTSRVGTQY
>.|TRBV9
ASSVGGTSGSYEQF
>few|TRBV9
ASSVDGGSRTYLDTQY
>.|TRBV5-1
ASSSQGANTEAF
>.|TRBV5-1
ASSLGGPSGVYEQY
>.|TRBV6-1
ASSGGAQLFSNQPQH
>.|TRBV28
ASSLSSYEQY
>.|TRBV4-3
ASSQDLVFEADTQY
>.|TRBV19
ASSPGSYGYT
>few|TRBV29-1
SVEDRSLAGSTDTQY
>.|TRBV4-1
ASSQGLTQY
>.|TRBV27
ASSPLGSYEQY
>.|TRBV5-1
ASSLSTADLTDTQY
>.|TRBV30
AWEGGQPYEQY
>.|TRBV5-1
ASSASTGQGAGGSPLH
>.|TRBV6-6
AGSRSGLSNTGELF
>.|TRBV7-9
ASSLQGLETEAF
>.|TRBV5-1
ASSLRGQGGNEQF
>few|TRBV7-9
ASSLADEQY
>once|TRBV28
ASSPYLNQPQH
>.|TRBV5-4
ASSHRDRGPTGELF
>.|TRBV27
ATRDPPTANYGYT
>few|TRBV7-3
ASSFGGARTDTQY
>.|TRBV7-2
ASEDSYEQY
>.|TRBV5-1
ASSPVGTSEQY
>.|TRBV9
ASSPRGGGQGNNEQF
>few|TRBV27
ASTSQLRIHEQY
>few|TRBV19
ASSPGQGQQETQY
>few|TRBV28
ASSFKRGGYGYT
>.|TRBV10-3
AISPNRGAGNQPQH
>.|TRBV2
ASRAGGHKNEQF
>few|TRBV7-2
ASSLQTALNEKLF
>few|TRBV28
ASSPRSGLAGGEETQY
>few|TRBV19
ASSLQGSGANVLT